This T cell receptor (beta chain) was profiled in a study of T cells in Graves' hyperthyroidism and ophthalmopathy. This clonotype was seen many times. This CDR3 spans 14 amino acids. V dropped 6 bases and J dropped 7; count of bases not matched to a gene: 10. Per germline, CDR1 DFQATT and CDR2 SNEGSKA (reference sequence). Regions amplified from RNA transcripts were the TCR beta CDR3 regions. When the TCR CDR3 underwent first-round RT-PCR, the HTBI primer set was used. MiXCR, run by TCRdb on the multiplex PCR reads, gives a single entry per CDR3 protein. The sample lists roughly 740,000 distinct CDR3 sequences, less than 20% occurring once.

This TCR was sampled from a young man with Graves' hyperthyroidism. This rearrangement joins TRBV20-1 to TRBJ2-1; 9 bases agree with TRBD2. The sequencing input was blood. The DNA of the CDR3 is TGCAGTGCGACCACTAGCGGGCCCGGAAATGAGCAGTTCTTC. It translates to CSATTSGPGNEQFF.